This T cell receptor (beta chain) was identified during a study of HIV-infected children after antiretroviral therapy interruption. The wider study: EBV and CMV exposure was recorded in most children. Interruption-arm sampling covered weeks 0, 12, interruption end (24 or 48), and about 3 years post-study. General observations from the study: Naive CD4+ sequences overlapped less between time points once interruption began. Naive CD4+ Gini coefficient rose by interruption end, suggesting clonal expansion.

Treatment noted: PENTA 11 planned treatment interruption arm or continuous ART arm. This clonotype was detected ten times or more. As yet, its antigen is unknown. Trimming left V 0 bases short and J 5 bases short, with 14 bases between. The CDR3 sequence is 16 residues long. The V gene's germline CDR1 is DFQATT and CDR2 SNEGSKA (reference sequence). RNA-based 3' RACE libraries used unique molecular identifiers. In TCRdb, the 3' RACE reads were re-called with MiXCR into one record per CDR3 protein. The sample has about 86,000 distinct CDR3 sequences; roughly 6.4% are singletons. This specimen consisted of CD45RA+ CD4+ T cells from PBMCs, pooled from several time points, obtained from a donor given antiretroviral therapy, either interrupted or continuous. The subset denotes: naive CD4+ CD45RA+ CD45RO- T cells. This receptor was identified in a pool of human donors with HIV. The chain is built from TRBV20-1 and TRBJ1-6; D is uncertain. The CDR3 DNA sequence: TGCAGTGCTAGAGATTCCCAAAGCGTTGATAATTCACCCCTCCACTTT. It codes for CSARDSQSVDNSPLHF.